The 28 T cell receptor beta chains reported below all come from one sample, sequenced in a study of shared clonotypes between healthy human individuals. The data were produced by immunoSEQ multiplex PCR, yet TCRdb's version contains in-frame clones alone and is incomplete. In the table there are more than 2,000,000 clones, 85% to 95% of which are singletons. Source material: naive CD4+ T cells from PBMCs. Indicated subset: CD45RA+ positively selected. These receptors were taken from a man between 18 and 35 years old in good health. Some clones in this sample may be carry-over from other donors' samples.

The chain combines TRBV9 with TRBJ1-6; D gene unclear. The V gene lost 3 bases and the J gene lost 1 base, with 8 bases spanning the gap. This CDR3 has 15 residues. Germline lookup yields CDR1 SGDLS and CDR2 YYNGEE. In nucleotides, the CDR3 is TGTGCCAGCAGCGCTCTTCAGTCCTATAATTCACCCCTCCACTTT. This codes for CASSALQSYNSPLHF.

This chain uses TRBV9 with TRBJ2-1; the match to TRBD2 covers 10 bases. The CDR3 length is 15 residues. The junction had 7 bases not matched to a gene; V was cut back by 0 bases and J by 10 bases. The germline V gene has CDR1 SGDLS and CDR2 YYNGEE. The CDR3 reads CASSVELAGGGEQFF. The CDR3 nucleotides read TGTGCCAGCAGCGTAGAGTTAGCGGGAGGCGGAGAGCAGTTCTTC.

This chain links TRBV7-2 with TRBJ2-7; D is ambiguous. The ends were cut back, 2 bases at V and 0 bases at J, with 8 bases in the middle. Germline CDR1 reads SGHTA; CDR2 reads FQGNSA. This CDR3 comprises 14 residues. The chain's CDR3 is CASSLRSSSYEQYF. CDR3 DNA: TGTGCCAGCAGCTTAAGGTCAAGCTCCTACGAGCAGTACTTC.

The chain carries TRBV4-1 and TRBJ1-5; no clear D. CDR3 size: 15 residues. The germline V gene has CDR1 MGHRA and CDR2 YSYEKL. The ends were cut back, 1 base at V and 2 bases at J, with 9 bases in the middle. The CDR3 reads CASSQGQVGNQPQHF. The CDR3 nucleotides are TGCGCCAGCAGCCAAGGGCAGGTGGGCAATCAGCCCCAGCATTTT.

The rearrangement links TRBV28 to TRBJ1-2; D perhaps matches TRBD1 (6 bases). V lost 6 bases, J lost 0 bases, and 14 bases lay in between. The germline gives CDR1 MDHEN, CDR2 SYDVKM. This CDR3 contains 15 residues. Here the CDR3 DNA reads TGTGCCAGCAGCCCAACAGGGACGGCTAACTATGGCTACACCTTC. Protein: CASSPTGTANYGYTF.

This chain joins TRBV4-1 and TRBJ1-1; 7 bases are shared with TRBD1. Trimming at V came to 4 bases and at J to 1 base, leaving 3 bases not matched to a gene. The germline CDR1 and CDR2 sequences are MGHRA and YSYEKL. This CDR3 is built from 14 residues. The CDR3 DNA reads TGCGCCAGCAGCCGATGGGACAGGAACACTGAAGCTTTCTTT. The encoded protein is CASSRWDRNTEAFF.

The chain's CDR3 is CASSLDGGAGNTIYF. The CDR3 DNA reads as TGTGCCAGCAGCTTAGATGGGGGCGCTGGAAACACCATATATTTT. The J gene is TRBJ1-3, the V gene TRBV7-9; tentative D call: TRBD1 (6 bases). The germline V gene has CDR1 SEHNR and CDR2 FQNEAQ (reference sequence). The V end was cut by 1 base, the J end by 2 bases, with 9 bases between. CDR3 length: 15 residues.

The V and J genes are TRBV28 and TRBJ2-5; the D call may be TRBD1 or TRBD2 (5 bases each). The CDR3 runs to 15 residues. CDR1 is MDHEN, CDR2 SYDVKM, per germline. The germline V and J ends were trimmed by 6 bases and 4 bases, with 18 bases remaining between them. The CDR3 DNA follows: TGTGCCAGCAGCGCCAGGGTGATGGCGGGAGAGACCCAGTACTTC. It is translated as CASSARVMAGETQYF.

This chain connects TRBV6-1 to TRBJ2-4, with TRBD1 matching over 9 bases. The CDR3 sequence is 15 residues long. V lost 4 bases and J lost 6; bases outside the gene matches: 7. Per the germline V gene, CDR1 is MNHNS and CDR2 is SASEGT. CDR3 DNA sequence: TGTGCCAGCAGTGCCCCTGGGACAGGGAGAAACATTCAGTACTTC. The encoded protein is CASSAPGTGRNIQYF.

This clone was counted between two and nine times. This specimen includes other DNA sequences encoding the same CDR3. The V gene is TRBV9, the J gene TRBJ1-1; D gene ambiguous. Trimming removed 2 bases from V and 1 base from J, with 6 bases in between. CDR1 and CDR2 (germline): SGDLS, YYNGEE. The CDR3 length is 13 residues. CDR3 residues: CASSVEGNTEAFF. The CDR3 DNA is TGTGCCAGCAGCGTCGAGGGGAACACTGAAGCTTTCTTT.

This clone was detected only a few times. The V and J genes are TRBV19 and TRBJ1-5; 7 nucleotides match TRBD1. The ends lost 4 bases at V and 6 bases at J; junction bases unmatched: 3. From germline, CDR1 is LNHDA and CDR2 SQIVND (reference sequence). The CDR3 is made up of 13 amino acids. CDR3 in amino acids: CASSSGQAQPQHF. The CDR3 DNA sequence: TGTGCCAGTAGTAGCGGACAGGCTCAGCCCCAGCATTTT.

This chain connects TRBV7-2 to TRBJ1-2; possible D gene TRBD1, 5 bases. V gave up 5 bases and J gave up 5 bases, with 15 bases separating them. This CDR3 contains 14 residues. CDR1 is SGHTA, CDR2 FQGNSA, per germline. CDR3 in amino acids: CASSVRDPVYGYTF. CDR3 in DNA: TGTGCCAGCAGCGTCCGGGACCCGGTTTATGGCTACACCTTC.

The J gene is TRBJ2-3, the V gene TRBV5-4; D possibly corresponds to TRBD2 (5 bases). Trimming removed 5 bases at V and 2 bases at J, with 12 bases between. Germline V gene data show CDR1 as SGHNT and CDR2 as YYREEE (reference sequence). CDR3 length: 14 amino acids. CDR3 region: CASRQGLATDTQYF. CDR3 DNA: TGTGCCAGCAGACAAGGACTCGCCACAGATACGCAGTATTTT.

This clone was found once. The CDR3 sequence: CASSFYGFQGSEQYF. The CDR3 region has the DNA TGTGCCAGCAGCTTTTATGGCTTTCAGGGTTCCGAGCAGTACTTC. The V gene is TRBV11-2, the J gene TRBJ2-7, with a weak D call TRBD1 (5 bases). The V end lost 3 bases, the J end lost 6 bases, and 18 bases lay between the germline ends. CDR1 and CDR2 from the germline V gene are SGHAT and FQNNGV. This CDR3 region has 15 residues.

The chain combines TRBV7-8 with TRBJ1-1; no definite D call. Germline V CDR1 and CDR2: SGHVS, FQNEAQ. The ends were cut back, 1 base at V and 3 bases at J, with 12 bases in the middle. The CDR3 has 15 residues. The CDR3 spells CASSLGGPWDTEAFF. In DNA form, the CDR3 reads TGTGCCAGCAGCTTAGGAGGTCCGTGGGACACTGAAGCTTTCTTT.

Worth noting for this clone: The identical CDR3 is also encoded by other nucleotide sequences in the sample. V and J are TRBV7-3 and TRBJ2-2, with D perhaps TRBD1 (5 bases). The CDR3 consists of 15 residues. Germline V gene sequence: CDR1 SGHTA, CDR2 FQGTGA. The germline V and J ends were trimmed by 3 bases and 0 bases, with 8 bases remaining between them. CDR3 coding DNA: TGTGCCAGCAGCTTGGGCAGGGCGAACACCGGGGAGCTGTTTTTT. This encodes CASSLGRANTGELFF.

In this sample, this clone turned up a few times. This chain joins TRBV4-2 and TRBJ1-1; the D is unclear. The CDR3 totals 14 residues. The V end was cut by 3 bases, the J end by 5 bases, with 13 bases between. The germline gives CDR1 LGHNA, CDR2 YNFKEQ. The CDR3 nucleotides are TGTGCCAGCAGCCAGCTCCAACGAGGGACTGAAGCTTTCTTT. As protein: CASSQLQRGTEAFF.

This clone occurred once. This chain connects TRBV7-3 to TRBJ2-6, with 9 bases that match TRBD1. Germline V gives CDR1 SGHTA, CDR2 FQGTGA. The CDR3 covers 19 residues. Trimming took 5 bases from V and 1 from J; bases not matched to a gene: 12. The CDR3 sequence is CASSPGPGTGISGANVLTF. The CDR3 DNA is TGTGCCAGCAGCCCCGGTCCCGGGACAGGGATATCTGGGGCCAACGTCCTGACTTTC.

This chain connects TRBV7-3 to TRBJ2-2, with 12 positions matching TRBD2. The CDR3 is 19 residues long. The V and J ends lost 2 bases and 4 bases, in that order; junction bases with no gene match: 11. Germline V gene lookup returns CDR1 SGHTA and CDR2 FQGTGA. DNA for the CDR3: TGTGCCAGCAGCTTACTGCTAGCGGGAGGGCCCTCGGCCACCGGGGAGCTGTTTTTT. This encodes CASSLLLAGGPSATGELFF.

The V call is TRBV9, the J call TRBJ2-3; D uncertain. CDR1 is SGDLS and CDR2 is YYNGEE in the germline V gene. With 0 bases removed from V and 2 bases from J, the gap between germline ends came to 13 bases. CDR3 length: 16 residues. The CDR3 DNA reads TGTGCCAGCAGCGTAGGAAGTCCCTCCCACACAGATACGCAGTATTTT. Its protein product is CASSVGSPSHTDTQYF. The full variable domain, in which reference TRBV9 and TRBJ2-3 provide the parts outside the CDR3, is DSGVTQTPKHLITATGQRVTLRCSPRSGDLSVYWYQQSLDQGLQFLIQYYNGEERAKGNILERFSAQQFPDLHSELNLSSLELGDSALYFCASSVGSPSHTDTQYFGPGTRLTVL.

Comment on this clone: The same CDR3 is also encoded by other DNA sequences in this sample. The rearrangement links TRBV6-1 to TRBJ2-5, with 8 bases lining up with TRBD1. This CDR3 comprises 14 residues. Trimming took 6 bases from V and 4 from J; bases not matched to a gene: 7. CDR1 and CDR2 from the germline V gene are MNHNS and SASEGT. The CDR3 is CASRATGGRETQYF. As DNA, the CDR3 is TGTGCCAGCAGGGCTACAGGGGGTAGAGAGACCCAGTACTTC.

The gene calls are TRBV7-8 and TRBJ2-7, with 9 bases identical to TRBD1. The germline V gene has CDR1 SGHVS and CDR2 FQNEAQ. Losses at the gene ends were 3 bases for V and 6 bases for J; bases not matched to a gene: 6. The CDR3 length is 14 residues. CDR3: CASSLVRQGGEQYF. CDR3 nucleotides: TGTGCCAGCAGCTTGGTCAGACAGGGGGGCGAGCAGTACTTC.

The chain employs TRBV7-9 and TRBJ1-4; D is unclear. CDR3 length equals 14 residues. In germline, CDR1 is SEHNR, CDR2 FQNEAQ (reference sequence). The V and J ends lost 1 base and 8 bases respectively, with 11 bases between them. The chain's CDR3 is CASSLDSQREKLFF. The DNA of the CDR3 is TGTGCCAGCAGCTTAGATTCCCAAAGAGAAAAACTGTTTTTT.

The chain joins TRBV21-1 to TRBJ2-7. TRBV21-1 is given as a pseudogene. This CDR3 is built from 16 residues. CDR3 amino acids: CASSKEVPRDTYEQYF. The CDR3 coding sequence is TGTGCCAGCAGCAAAGAAGTGCCAAGGGATACCTACGAGCAGTACTTC.

The CDR3 DNA follows: TGTGCCAGCAGCTTGGAGGGCGGGCCTGAAAAACTGTTTTTT. Translated, it gives CASSLEGGPEKLFF. The gene calls are TRBV5-4 and TRBJ1-4; D remains unclear. Germline V CDR1 and CDR2: SGHNT, YYREEE (reference sequence). This CDR3 is built from 14 residues. V was trimmed by 0 bases and J by 7 bases, leaving 10 bases between them.

This CDR3 reads CSVELPSSGLQETQYF. The DNA for the CDR3 is TGCAGCGTTGAATTGCCGTCTAGCGGGCTTCAAGAGACCCAGTACTTC. The V and J genes are TRBV29-1 and TRBJ2-5; TRBD2 aligns across 8 bases. With 2 bases clipped from V and 2 bases from J, the junction kept 10 bases outside the gene matches. The germline gives CDR1 SQVTM, CDR2 ANQGSEA. The CDR3 runs to 16 residues.

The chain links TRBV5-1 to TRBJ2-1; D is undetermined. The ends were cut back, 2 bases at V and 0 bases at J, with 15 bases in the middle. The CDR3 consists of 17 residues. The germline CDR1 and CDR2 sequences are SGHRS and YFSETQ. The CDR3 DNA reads TGCGCCAGCAGCTTTCGCAGCCCCCAGAGCTCCTACAATGAGCAGTTCTTC. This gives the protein CASSFRSPQSSYNEQFF. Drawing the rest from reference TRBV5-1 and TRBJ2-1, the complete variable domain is KAGVTQTPRYLIKTRGQQVTLSCSPISGHRSVSWYQQTPGQGLQFLFEYFSETQRNKGNFPGRFSGRQFSNSRSEMNVSTLELGDSALYLCASSFRSPQSSYNEQFFGPGTRLTVL.

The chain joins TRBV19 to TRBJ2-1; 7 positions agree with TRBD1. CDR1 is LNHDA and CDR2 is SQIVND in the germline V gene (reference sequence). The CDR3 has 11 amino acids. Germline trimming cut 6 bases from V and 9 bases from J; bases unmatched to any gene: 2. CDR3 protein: CASRNRGEQFF. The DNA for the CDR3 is TGTGCCAGTAGGAACAGGGGTGAGCAGTTCTTC.